The 2 T cell receptor beta chains in this list originate from one sample, sequenced in a study of T cell changes during pregnancy in multiple sclerosis. Sequencing used immunoSEQ multiplex PCR; TCRdb keeps in-frame clones, though not all of them. The sample lists under 45,000 clones, 80% to 95% occurring once. This material consisted of CD4+ T cells from peripheral blood mononuclear cells, taken in the first trimester of pregnancy. The receptors stem from a female donor with multiple sclerosis, enrolled in a pregnancy study.

This chain uses TRBV2 with TRBJ2-1; possible D gene TRBD1, 6 bases. CDR1 and CDR2 from the germline V gene are SNHLY and FYNNEI. The CDR3 is 15 amino acids. Trimming took off 5 bases at V and 0 bases at J, with 11 bases between the two ends. DNA of the CDR3: TGTGCCAGCAGTACACAGGGCCGCTCCTACAATGAGCAGTTCTTC. Amino acids: CASSTQGRSYNEQFF.

This clone occurred once. The chain couples TRBV28 to TRBJ1-2; 9 bases line up with TRBD1. The CDR3 totals 12 residues. CDR1 is MDHEN and CDR2 is SYDVKM in the germline V gene. V lost 10 bases to trimming and J lost 7 bases; unmatched junction nucleotides: 7. The CDR3 nucleotides are TGTGCCACGCAACAGGGGGCGCGTGGCTACACCTTC. It encodes CATQQGARGYTF.